The rows below give T cell receptor beta chains drawn from one sample of a study of shared clonotypes between healthy human individuals. TCRdb's table, derived via immunoSEQ multiplex PCR, lists solely in-frame clones and lacks some. Of roughly 500,000 clones listed, about 96% are singletons. Input material: naive CD4+ T cells sorted from blood. Receptor source: a young woman in good health. CDR3s leave out the opening cysteine and the closing phenylalanine or tryptophan.

TRBV6-5 ASSRGPFSYEQY
TRBV5-1 ASSPGFQGADTQY
TRBV27 ASSPSPGTSGYEQY
TRBV7-9 ASSLPFGTRNGGELF
TRBV11-2 ASSLGGLADYEQY
TRBV5-1 ASSLYTETQY
TRBV20-1 SASSNEKLF
TRBV4-2 ASSQVSSSGKPYEQY
TRBV21-1 ASSTPGTGLLLDTGELF
TRBV5-1 ASSFGPLETQY
TRBV5-1 ASSQVAGGGETQY
TRBV27 ASSLVRISYTEAF
TRBV5-1 ASSSGGQVNTEAF
TRBV11-2 ASSLARAGNTGELF
TRBV4-1 ASSQERRRQGSTEAF
TRBV6-1 ASSEPGRVTGELF
TRBV15 ATSRGGTANEKLF
TRBV18 ASSPLGGEMDEQY
TRBV7-2 ASSLADLLSSYNEQF
TRBV5-1 ASSSTSGGAYEQF
TRBV28 ASSLNPLAAAKNIQY
TRBV18 ASSPPSENTEAF
TRBV2 ASSGGQPTQGQY
TRBV28 ASSSPPGELF